This T cell receptor beta chain was sequenced during a study of a mutant IDH1 vaccine in newly diagnosed glioma. The sample's time point: week 5, during vaccination. In every dose of vaccine, 300 ug of mutant IDH1 20-mer peptide was given alongside topical imiquimod. The germline CDR1 and CDR2 sequences are MGHRA and YSYEKL. The length of the CDR3 is 16 residues. TCRdb keeps only in-frame clones here, not all; method: immunoSEQ multiplex PCR. The sample has fewer than 40,000 clones, over 50% seen once. A few counts support this clone. What it binds is unknown. Germline is not matched at one junction end, which may reflect a read error.

J is TRBJ1-1 and V is TRBV4-1; D remains ambiguous. Specimen: PBMCs, collected from a glioma patient whose treatment included an IDH1 peptide vaccine. The source of this sequence is a woman under 30 with glioma. The CDR3 sequence is CASSEDPPGTLRRAFF. Written as DNA, the CDR3 is TGCGCCAGCAGCGAAGATCCTCCAGGTACACTGCGAAGAGCTTTCTTT.